The 10 T cell receptor beta chains below were found in one sample sequenced in a study of blood T cell repertoires in COVID-19. Assay: immunoSEQ multiplex PCR; the TCRdb copy retains only in-frame clones and omits some. The repertoire consists of 140,000 to 150,000 clones, with around 84% occurring once and the leading ten covering about an eighth. Specimen: peripheral blood. The receptors here all came from a man aged 55 to 70 with active or convalescent COVID-19.

Here the CDR3 reads CATLSGGRGYEQYF. In DNA, the CDR3 is TGTGCCACCTTGTCCGGCGGTCGGGGGTACGAGCAGTACTTC. V and J are TRBV28 and TRBJ2-7, with D possibly matching TRBD2 (6 bases). Trimming cost V 10 bases and J 4 bases, with 20 bases left between them. The CDR3 consists of 14 residues. Germline V CDR1 and CDR2: MDHEN, SYDVKM.

The chain is built from TRBV2 and TRBJ2-6; D might be TRBD2 (5 bases). Between the trimmed V and J ends, which lost 2 bases and 0 bases, there was a span of 8 bases. The germline CDR1 and CDR2 sequences are SNHLY and FYNNEI. The CDR3 extends over 16 amino acids. The CDR3 DNA follows: TGTGCCAGCAGTGAACGACGGGGCTCTGGGGCCAACGTCCTGACTTTC. Encoded protein: CASSERRGSGANVLTF.

This clone occurred once. This chain links TRBV10-3 with TRBJ1-1; 11 nucleotides match TRBD1. V shed 8 bases, J shed 4 bases, and the junction held 6 bases outside the gene matches. The germline gives CDR1 ENHRY, CDR2 SYGVKD. This CDR3 has 14 residues. In DNA form, the CDR3 reads TGTGCCATCGGGACAGGGGGGTGGACCACTGAAGCTTTCTTT. It specifies CAIGTGGWTTEAFF.

V usage is TRBV7-2 and J usage is TRBJ2-2, with 8 bases lining up with TRBD1. Germline V CDR1 and CDR2: SGHTA, FQGNSA. This CDR3 contains 17 residues. The V gene end was trimmed by 5 bases and the J gene end by 2 bases; junction bases not matched to a gene: 10. CDR3 residues: CASSPWTGRGNTGELFF. The CDR3 nucleotides read TGTGCCAGCAGCCCCTGGACAGGGAGAGGCAACACCGGGGAGCTGTTTTTT.

This clone was recorded a few times. This chain joins TRBV7-3 and TRBJ2-7, with 10 nucleotides matching TRBD2. The CDR3 has 13 amino acids. CDR1 is SGHTA and CDR2 is FQGTGA in the germline V gene. Unmatched junction bases numbered 3, after V lost 5 bases and J lost 5 bases. The CDR3 sequence: CASSLAGADEQYF. CDR3 coding DNA: TGTGCCAGCAGCCTAGCGGGAGCTGACGAGCAGTACTTC.

The J gene is TRBJ2-5, the V gene TRBV6-1; D gene uncertain. This CDR3 contains 11 residues. V was pared by 5 bases and J by 5 bases, with 6 bases between. Germline V gene lookup returns CDR1 MNHNS and CDR2 SASEGT. CDR3 nucleotides: TGTGCCAGCAGTTCTAGGGAGACCCAGTACTTC. Translated: CASSSRETQYF.

This rearrangement joins TRBV11-3 to TRBJ2-7; D is perhaps TRBD2 (6 bases). This CDR3 spans 11 amino acids. Trimming shortened V by 5 bases and J by 7 bases, and 9 bases separated the two germline ends. Germline V gene lookup returns CDR1 SGHNT and CDR2 YENEEA. DNA of the CDR3: TGTGCCAGCAGCCGCAGCGGGGAGCAGTACTTC. Translation gives CASSRSGEQYF.

The chain joins TRBV7-9 to TRBJ2-5, with 8 bases that match TRBD2. Trimming took 7 bases from V and 5 from J; bases not matched to a gene: 9. Germline-derived CDR1 and CDR2 are SEHNR and FQNEAQ (reference sequence). This CDR3 is 14 amino acids long. This chain's CDR3 is CASTTGGGLETQYF. The CDR3 region has the DNA TGTGCCAGCACCACCGGGGGGGGGCTGGAGACCCAGTACTTC.

This clone was counted only a few times. The chain joins TRBV5-1 to TRBJ2-7; possibly TRBD1 for D (6 bases). Germline CDR1 SGHRS, CDR2 YFSETQ. This CDR3 spans 15 amino acids. V lost 5 bases, J lost 7 bases, and 22 bases lay in between. The CDR3 sequence: CASSPSVRAQGEQYF. CDR3 DNA: TGCGCCAGCAGTCCCTCGGTCAGGGCTCAGGGGGAGCAGTACTTC.

The V and J genes are TRBV19 and TRBJ2-1, with 12 bases identical to TRBD2. V trimming: 1 base; J trimming: 3 bases; junction bases outside the gene matches: 7. Germline assignment: CDR1 LNHDA and CDR2 SQIVND (reference sequence). The CDR3 length is 18 residues. Here the CDR3 DNA reads TGTGCCAGTAGTATAGCCCACCGACTAGCGGGGGTCTACAATGAGCAGTTCTTC. It codes for CASSIAHRLAGVYNEQFF.